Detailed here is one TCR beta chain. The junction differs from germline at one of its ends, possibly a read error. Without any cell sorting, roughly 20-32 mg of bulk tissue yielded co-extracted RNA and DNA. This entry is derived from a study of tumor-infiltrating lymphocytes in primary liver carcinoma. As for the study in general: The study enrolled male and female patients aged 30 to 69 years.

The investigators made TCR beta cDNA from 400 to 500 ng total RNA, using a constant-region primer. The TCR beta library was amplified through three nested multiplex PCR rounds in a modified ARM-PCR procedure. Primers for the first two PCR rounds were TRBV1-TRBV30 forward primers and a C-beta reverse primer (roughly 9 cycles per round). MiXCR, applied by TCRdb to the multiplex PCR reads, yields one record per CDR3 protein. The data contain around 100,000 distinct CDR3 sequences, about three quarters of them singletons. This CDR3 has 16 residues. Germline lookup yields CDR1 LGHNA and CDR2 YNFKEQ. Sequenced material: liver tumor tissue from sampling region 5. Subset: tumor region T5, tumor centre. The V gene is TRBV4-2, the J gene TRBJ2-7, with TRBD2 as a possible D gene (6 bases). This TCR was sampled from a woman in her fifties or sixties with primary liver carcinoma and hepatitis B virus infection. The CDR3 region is CDSSQTPSRRAAEQYF. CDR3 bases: TGTGACAGCAGCCAGACCCCTAGCAGGAGGGCTGCCGAGCAGTACTTC.